This TCR beta chain was recorded in a study of blood T cell repertoires in COVID-19. Those enrolled in Seattle joined during active infection and were followed longitudinally afterward. This CDR3 region has 14 residues. In germline, CDR1 is MNHEY, CDR2 SVGAGI. V lost 5 bases and J lost 6; bases outside the gene matches: 9. Here immunoSEQ multiplex PCR was the method, and the copy in TCRdb shows in-frame clones only, minus some. The table shows 360,000 or so clones, with about nine tenths occurring only once. The chain has TRBV6-5 and TRBJ2-5; TRBD1 matches at 7 bases. Sequenced: peripheral blood. The source of this sequence is a woman aged 60-75 years with COVID-19, enrolled during active disease. CDR3 residues: CASSQGDPGKTQYF. For the CDR3, the DNA is TGTGCCAGCAGTCAGGGGGACCCAGGCAAGACCCAGTACTTC.